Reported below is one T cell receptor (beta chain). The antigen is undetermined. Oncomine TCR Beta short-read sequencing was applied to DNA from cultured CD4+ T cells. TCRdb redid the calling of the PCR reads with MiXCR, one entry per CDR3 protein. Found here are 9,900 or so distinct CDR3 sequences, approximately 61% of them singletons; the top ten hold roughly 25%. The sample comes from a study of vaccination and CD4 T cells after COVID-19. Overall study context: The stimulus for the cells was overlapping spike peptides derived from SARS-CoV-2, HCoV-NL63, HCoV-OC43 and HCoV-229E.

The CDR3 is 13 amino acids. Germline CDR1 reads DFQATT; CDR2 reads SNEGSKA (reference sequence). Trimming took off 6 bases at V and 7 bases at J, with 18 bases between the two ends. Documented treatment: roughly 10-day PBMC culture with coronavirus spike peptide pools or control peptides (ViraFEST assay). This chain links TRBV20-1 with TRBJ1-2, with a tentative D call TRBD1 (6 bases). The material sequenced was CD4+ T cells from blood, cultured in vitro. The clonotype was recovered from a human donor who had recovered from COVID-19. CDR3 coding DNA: TGCAGTGCCGAGAGCCGGGGGGCCCCTGGCTACACCTTC. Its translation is CSAESRGAPGYTF.